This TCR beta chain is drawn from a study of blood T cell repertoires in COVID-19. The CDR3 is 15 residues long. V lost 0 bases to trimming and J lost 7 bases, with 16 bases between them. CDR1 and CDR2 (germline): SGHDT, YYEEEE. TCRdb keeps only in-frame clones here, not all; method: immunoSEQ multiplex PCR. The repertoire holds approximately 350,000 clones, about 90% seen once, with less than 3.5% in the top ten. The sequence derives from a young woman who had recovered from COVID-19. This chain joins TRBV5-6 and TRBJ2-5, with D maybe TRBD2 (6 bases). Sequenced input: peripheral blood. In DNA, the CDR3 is TGTGCCAGCAGCTTGGCGGCCGCGGGGATGGCGACCCAGTACTTC. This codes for CASSLAAAGMATQYF. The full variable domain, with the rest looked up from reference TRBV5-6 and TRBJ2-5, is DAGVTQSPTHLIKTRGQQVTLRCSPKSGHDTVSWYQQALGQGPQFIFQYYEEEERQRGNFPDRFSGHQFPNYSSELNVNALLLGDSALYLCASSLAAAGMATQYFGPGTRLLVL.